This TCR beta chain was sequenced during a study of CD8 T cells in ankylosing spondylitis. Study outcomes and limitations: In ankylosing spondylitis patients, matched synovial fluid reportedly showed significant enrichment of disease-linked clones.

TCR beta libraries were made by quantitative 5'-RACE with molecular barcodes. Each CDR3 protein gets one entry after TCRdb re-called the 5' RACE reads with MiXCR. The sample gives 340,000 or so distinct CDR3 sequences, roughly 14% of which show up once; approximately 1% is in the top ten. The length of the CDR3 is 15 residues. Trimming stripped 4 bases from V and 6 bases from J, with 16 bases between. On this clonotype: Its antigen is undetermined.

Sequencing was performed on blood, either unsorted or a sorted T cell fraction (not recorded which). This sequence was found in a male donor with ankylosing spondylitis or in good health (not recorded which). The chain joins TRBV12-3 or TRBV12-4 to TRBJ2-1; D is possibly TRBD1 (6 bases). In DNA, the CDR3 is TGTGCCAGCAGTTCGGGATCTACAGGGCCCAATGAGCAGTTCTTC. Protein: CASSSGSTGPNEQFF.